The entry below describes one TCR beta chain. Its specificity is unknown. MiXCR was run by TCRdb on the 5' RACE reads, yielding one entry per CDR3 protein. The table has about 300,000 distinct CDR3 sequences, around 6.8% seen once; the top ten hold about a sixth. This record comes from a study of T cells after yellow fever vaccination. General study findings and limits: Of the clonotypes, a small share occurred in both CD4 and CD8 compartments. When the response was secondary, it was weaker but reached its peak faster, day 5 versus 15. Contamination of FACS-sorted repertoires by abundant clonotypes from the bulk population could occur.

This CDR3 contains 13 residues. The V gene's germline CDR1 is LGHNT and CDR2 FRNRAP. V shed 2 bases and J shed 6 bases, with 11 bases lying between them. The rearrangement uses TRBV12-5 and TRBJ2-7; perhaps D is TRBD1 or TRBD2 (5 bases each). This TCR came from a man aged 18 to 35 who received the YFV17D yellow fever vaccine. The source was PBMCs, collected 35 to 50 days after the first yellow fever vaccination. The CDR3 loop reads CASGLLPGAEQYF. The CDR3 DNA sequence: TGTGCTAGTGGTTTGCTACCCGGGGCCGAGCAGTACTTC.